One sample yielded the 10 T cell receptor beta chains listed below, sequenced in a study of shared clonotypes between healthy human individuals. Assay used: immunoSEQ multiplex PCR; TCRdb lists only in-frame clones, some missing. This table holds 1,100,000 or so clones, roughly 74% found once. The sequenced material came from memory CD4+ T cells from PBMCs. The subset denotes: CD45RA-negative fraction. The receptors were gathered from a man aged 18 to 29 in good health. Some clones in this sample may be carry-over from other donors' samples.

The rearrangement uses TRBV18 and TRBJ2-1, with D hard to call. From germline, CDR1 is KGHSH and CDR2 LQKENI. V was cut by 6 bases and J by 0 bases, with 9 bases left in between. CDR3 length: 14 amino acids. The CDR3 coding sequence is TGTGCCAGCTCCAACACGAGCTCCTACAATGAGCAGTTCTTC. It encodes CASSNTSSYNEQFF.

Comments on this clone: Other DNA sequences within the sample encode an identical CDR3. The chain links TRBV5-1 to TRBJ2-6; TRBD1 matches at 8 bases. CDR1 is SGHRS, CDR2 YFSETQ, per germline. There are 15 residues in the CDR3. Trimming cost V 3 bases and J 1 base; bases outside gene matches: 0. The CDR3 DNA sequence: TGCGCCAGCAGCTGGACAGGGTCTGGGGCCAACGTCCTGACTTTC. Its protein is CASSWTGSGANVLTF.

This clone was detected once. The chain couples TRBV30 to TRBJ2-5, with 8 bases fitting TRBD2. V lost 1 base, J lost 10 bases, and 11 bases stayed unmatched. This CDR3 is built from 14 residues. Germline lookup yields CDR1 GTSNPN and CDR2 SVGIG (reference sequence). The CDR3 DNA is TGTGCCTGGAGTGCAGGACTAGCTGGAATTGGCCAGTACTTC. It specifies CAWSAGLAGIGQYF.

CDR3 nucleotide sequence: TGTGCTAGTGGTGAGGGGCGCGGAGGCCAGCAGTACTTC. Its translation is CASGEGRGGQQYF. V is TRBV12-5 and J is TRBJ2-7; D possibly matches TRBD1 or TRBD2 (5 bases each). This CDR3 spans 13 amino acids. V shed 5 bases and J shed 8 bases, with 16 bases lying between them. The V gene's germline CDR1 is LGHNT and CDR2 FRNRAP.

Details on this clone: The same CDR3 also results from other DNA sequences found in this sample. The gene calls are TRBV11-2 and TRBJ1-1; D unclear. Germline values: CDR1 SGHAT, CDR2 FQNNGV. V was shortened by 5 bases and J by 2 bases, with 12 bases between the two germline ends. This CDR3 has 14 residues. The CDR3 sequence: CASSLAGSNTEAFF. The CDR3 region has the DNA TGTGCCAGCAGCCTAGCAGGCTCAAACACTGAAGCTTTCTTT.

V usage is TRBV19 and J usage is TRBJ1-1; D is undetermined. The germline gives CDR1 LNHDA, CDR2 SQIVND (reference sequence). This CDR3 contains 14 residues. V lost 5 bases, J lost 1 base, and 11 bases lay in between. CDR3 DNA sequence: TGTGCCAGTAGTCCTCAGGTTACGAACACTGAAGCTTTCTTT. Protein sequence: CASSPQVTNTEAFF.

The chain carries TRBV7-3 and TRBJ2-1; D is possibly TRBD2 (5 bases). The length of the CDR3 is 13 residues. CDR1 and CDR2 (germline): SGHTA, FQGTGA. The V end lost 5 bases, the J end lost 9 bases, and 14 bases lay between the germline ends. The CDR3 nucleotides are TGTGCCAGCAGCCTACACAGAGGAGGTGAGCAGTTCTTC. Its protein is CASSLHRGGEQFF. Combining the CDR3 with reference TRBV7-3 and TRBJ2-1 gives the whole variable domain GAGVSQTPSNKVTEKGKYVELRCDPISGHTALYWYRQSLGQGPEFLIYFQGTGAADDSGLPNDRFFAVRPEGSVSTLKIQRTERGDSAVYLCASSLHRGGEQFFGPGTRLTVL.

V usage is TRBV2 and J usage is TRBJ1-1; D is undetermined. CDR1 is SNHLY and CDR2 is FYNNEI in the germline V gene. This CDR3 spans 13 amino acids. V lost 4 bases, J lost 4 bases, and 10 bases lay in between. As DNA, the CDR3 is TGTGCCAGCAGTGCAACGGTGGTCACTGAAGCTTTCTTT. Translating gives CASSATVVTEAFF.

The genes are TRBV5-1 and TRBJ2-5; D is uncertain. The V end lost 4 bases, the J end lost 5 bases, and 18 bases lay between the germline ends. This CDR3 is built from 15 residues. Germline loops: CDR1 SGHRS, CDR2 YFSETQ. The CDR3 DNA sequence: TGCGCCAGCAGCACTAAGACCGGGCTAGGGGAGACCCAGTACTTC. Translating it yields CASSTKTGLGETQYF.

The chain links TRBV5-1 to TRBJ2-1, with 7 bases aligning to TRBD2. Germline CDR1 is SGHRS and CDR2 is YFSETQ. CDR3 length: 16 amino acids. V was clipped by 4 bases and J by 5 bases; unmatched bases: 12. Here the CDR3 DNA reads TGCGCCAGCAGCCCATCCAGCGGGAATTCCCACAATGAGCAGTTCTTC. Its translation: CASSPSSGNSHNEQFF.